This T cell receptor beta chain was identified in a study of long-term antiretroviral therapy in people with HIV. As for the study in general: In the earliest collections, sampling predates the 2015 immediate-ART recommendation by about a decade.

Trimming stripped 6 bases from V and 0 bases from J, with 9 bases between. The CDR3 length is 13 residues. Germline V lookup: CDR1 SEHNR, CDR2 FQNEAQ (reference sequence). The immunoSEQ assay was v3.0, run at survey level. TCRdb's table, derived via immunoSEQ multiplex PCR, lists solely in-frame clones and lacks some. The repertoire holds tens of thousands of clones, more than 80% seen once, with less than 9.5% in the top ten. Study-wide findings and caveats: Despite increasing after ART, diversity remained lower than that of transplant donor controls. Older ART regimens were possibly in use when the blood was collected between the mid-2000s and the late 2010s. Investigators report no available data on ART adherence, viral resistance or therapy changes.

In the case of this clone: Its specificity is unknown.

The chain recombines TRBV7-9 with TRBJ2-7, with unresolved D. The material was unsorted PBMCs, obtained 7.6 years after starting antiretroviral therapy. This TCR derives from a woman aged 40 to 50 with HIV. The CDR3 spells CASSYSISYEQYF. The CDR3 bases are TGTGCCAGCAGTTACAGTATCTCCTACGAGCAGTACTTC. The entire variable domain, with the rest obtained from reference TRBV7-9 and TRBJ2-7, is as follows: DTGVSQNPRHKITKRGQNVTFRCDPISEHNRLYWYRQTLGQGPEFLTYFQNEAQLEKSRLLSDRFSAERPKGSFSTLEIQRTEQGDSAMYLCASSYSISYEQYFGPGTRLTVT.